These 19 T cell receptor beta chains were all obtained from the same sample, sequenced in a study of cytomegalovirus exposure and HLA in healthy donors (dated by TCRdb to the late 2010s). Library creation used the immunoSEQ multiplex PCR assay. TCRdb's version of the immuneACCESS table is confined to in-frame rearrangements and falls short of the full clone set. An unresolved V gene accounts for under half of the shortfall where checked; the remainder is of unknown origin. The sample records about 63,000 clones, roughly 90% of which are singletons. Of the sample, roughly 1.2% is held by the ten largest clones. Sequenced sample: PBMCs. The receptors originated from a woman between 18 and 30 years old in good health and CMV-seronegative.

This clone is a singleton in its sample. The J gene is TRBJ2-7, the V gene TRBV30; D is perhaps TRBD2 (6 bases). Germline-derived CDR1 and CDR2 are GTSNPN and SVGIG (reference sequence). Trimming stripped 2 bases from V and 6 bases from J, with 17 bases between. The CDR3 is 14 residues long. CDR3 sequence: CAWSPSYGGPEQYF. Here the CDR3 DNA reads TGTGCCTGGAGTCCTTCCTACGGGGGACCCGAGCAGTACTTC.

The CDR3 protein is CASSVGRGYGANYGYTF. The CDR3 coding sequence is TGTGCCAGCAGCGTAGGCAGGGGGTACGGGGCTAACTATGGCTACACCTTC. The chain combines TRBV9 with TRBJ1-2, with TRBD1 matching 7 bases. The CDR3 totals 17 residues. Trimming took 0 bases from V and 0 from J; bases not matched to a gene: 8. Looked up from germline, CDR1 is SGDLS and CDR2 is YYNGEE. Using reference TRBV9 and TRBJ1-2 for the parts outside the CDR3, the full variable domain is DSGVTQTPKHLITATGQRVTLRCSPRSGDLSVYWYQQSLDQGLQFLIQYYNGEERAKGNILERFSAQQFPDLHSELNLSSLELGDSALYFCASSVGRGYGANYGYTFGSGTRLTVV.

The rearrangement joins TRBV19 to TRBJ2-5; TRBD1 matches 8 bases. The CDR3 totals 16 residues. With 2 bases clipped from V and 2 bases from J, the junction kept 7 bases outside the gene matches. CDR1 is LNHDA and CDR2 is SQIVND in the germline V gene (reference sequence). In DNA, the CDR3 is TGTGCCAGTAGTATACAGGGGGCCGGTGGGCAAGAGACCCAGTACTTC. This sequence encodes CASSIQGAGGQETQYF.

Of note for this clone: Distinct nucleotide sequences in the sample also encode this CDR3. The CDR3: CASSLAQGAGNTEAFF. The DNA for the CDR3 is TGCGCCAGCAGCTTGGCCCAGGGGGCGGGGAACACTGAAGCTTTCTTT. V is TRBV5-1 and J is TRBJ1-1; 8 bases match TRBD1. The CDR3 contains 16 residues. V was pared by 0 bases and J by 1 base, with 5 bases of the junction left unmatched. Germline CDR1 and CDR2: SGHRS and YFSETQ.

V gene TRBV10-1 combines with J gene TRBJ2-1; TRBD2 might be the D (6 bases). Germline loops: CDR1 WNHNN, CDR2 SYGVQD (reference sequence). V lost 4 bases and J lost 8, with 18 bases in between. The CDR3 contains 15 residues. In nucleotides, the CDR3 is TGCGCCAGCAGTGGAAACCGGGACTGGGGCGATGAGCAGTTCTTC. Amino acids: CASSGNRDWGDEQFF.

This clone was counted only a few times. J is TRBJ2-1 and V is TRBV14; weak D call: TRBD1 (6 bases). Trimming stripped 1 base from V and 13 bases from J, with 17 bases between. In germline, CDR1 is SGHDN, CDR2 FVKESK. The length of the CDR3 is 14 residues. The CDR3 DNA reads TGTGCCAGCAGCCAAGTATCCCTCCCGACAGGTCAGTTCTTC. Translated: CASSQVSLPTGQFF.

The gene calls are TRBV5-6 and TRBJ1-2, with D hard to call. Germline V gene sequence: CDR1 SGHDT, CDR2 YYEEEE. V gave up 0 bases and J gave up 0 bases, with 18 bases separating them. The CDR3 has 18 amino acids. This chain's CDR3 is CASSLVARTLSANYGYTF. DNA for the CDR3: TGTGCCAGCAGCTTGGTTGCACGAACCCTCTCAGCTAACTATGGCTACACCTTC.

This sequence joins TRBV27 and TRBJ2-6, with TRBD1 matching 7 bases. The CDR3 has 15 amino acids. Germline trimming cut 6 bases from V and 2 bases from J; bases unmatched to any gene: 4. CDR1 is MNHEY, CDR2 SMNVEV, per germline (reference sequence). CDR3 in DNA: TGTGCCAGCAGGAGCCAGGGGGCTGGGGCCAACGTCCTGACTTTC. It specifies CASRSQGAGANVLTF.

The chain carries TRBV11-1 and TRBJ1-1; D is uncertain. The CDR3 is 14 amino acids. V dropped 0 bases and J dropped 2 bases, with 7 bases sitting between them. CDR1 is SGHAT and CDR2 is FQDESV in the germline V gene (reference sequence). The CDR3 spells CASSLALANTEAFF. The CDR3 DNA follows: TGTGCCAGCAGCTTAGCGTTGGCTAACACTGAAGCTTTCTTT.

CDR3 DNA: TGTGCCAGCAGTCAACTAACGGGACACCTGAGGGAGACCCAGTACTTC. Encoded protein: CASSQLTGHLRETQYF. The rearrangement links TRBV28 to TRBJ2-5, with D maybe TRBD1 (6 bases). The germline gives CDR1 MDHEN, CDR2 SYDVKM. Trimming took 5 bases from V and 5 from J, leaving 21 bases between them. The CDR3 extends over 16 amino acids.

This clone showed up just a few times. The V gene is TRBV10-3, the J gene TRBJ2-2, with a tentative D call TRBD1 (6 bases). The germline V and J ends were trimmed by 2 bases and 6 bases, with 10 bases remaining between them. Looked up from germline, CDR1 is ENHRY and CDR2 is SYGVKD. This CDR3 region has 14 residues. The CDR3: CAISEVQGSGELFF. The CDR3 DNA reads TGTGCCATCAGTGAGGTACAGGGTTCCGGGGAGCTGTTTTTT.

V usage is TRBV30 and J usage is TRBJ1-1; possible D gene TRBD1, 6 bases. Deletions cut 6 bases from V and 11 bases from J, with 16 bases between. The CDR3 is made up of 11 amino acids. CDR1 and CDR2 from the germline V gene are GTSNPN and SVGIG (reference sequence). The CDR3 region has the DNA TGTGCCTGTCATCGGGGACAAGGGGCTTTCTTT. Translating gives CACHRGQGAFF.

The chain uses TRBV19 and TRBJ1-5; a weak D match, TRBD1 (5 bases). Germline assignment: CDR1 LNHDA and CDR2 SQIVND (reference sequence). V lost 3 bases and J 7 bases, leaving 16 bases between the germline ends. This CDR3 has 15 amino acids. The CDR3 loop is CASSILGQGKQPQHF. The CDR3 bases are TGTGCCAGTAGTATCTTGGGGCAGGGTAAGCAGCCCCAGCATTTT.

CDR3 in amino acids: CASSSSGSPADTQYF. CDR3 bases: TGTGCCAGCAGCTCAAGCGGGAGTCCCGCAGATACGCAGTATTTT. This chain joins TRBV11-2 and TRBJ2-3; 8 bases are shared with TRBD2. Germline V gene sequence: CDR1 SGHAT, CDR2 FQNNGV. Trimming took 4 bases from V and 4 from J; bases not matched to a gene: 7. The CDR3 consists of 15 residues.

The J gene is TRBJ1-5, the V gene TRBV19; D possibly corresponds to TRBD1 (6 bases). Germline-derived CDR1 and CDR2 are LNHDA and SQIVND (reference sequence). This CDR3 comprises 16 residues. The ends were cut back, 4 bases at V and 5 bases at J, with 18 bases in the middle. Here the CDR3 reads CASSTQTGYHHQPQHF. DNA for the CDR3: TGTGCCAGTAGTACCCAGACAGGCTACCACCATCAGCCCCAGCATTTT. Together with reference TRBV19 and TRBJ1-5, the CDR3 gives the full variable domain: DGGITQSPKYLFRKEGQNVTLSCEQNLNHDAMYWYRQDPGQGLRLIYYSQIVNDFQKGDIAEGYSVSREKKESFPLTVTSAQKNPTAFYLCASSTQTGYHHQPQHFGDGTRLSIL.

The rearrangement links TRBV6-5 to TRBJ1-2, with D hard to call. V was trimmed by 1 base and J by 8 bases, leaving 20 bases between them. CDR3 length equals 16 residues. Germline CDR1 is MNHEY and CDR2 is SVGAGI. The DNA for the CDR3 is TGTGCCAGCAGTTACTATAGCACGGGAGGCTCCTACGGCTACACCTTC. This sequence encodes CASSYYSTGGSYGYTF.

The chain recombines TRBV28 with TRBJ2-1; 9 positions agree with TRBD2. Germline assignment: CDR1 MDHEN and CDR2 SYDVKM. With V trimmed by 3 bases and J by 9 bases, 15 bases remained unmatched. CDR3 length: 17 amino acids. Here the CDR3 DNA reads TGTGCCAGCAGTTTTGGTAGGGCGGGGGGGCAACAAGGTGAGCAGTTCTTC. This encodes CASSFGRAGGQQGEQFF. Variable domain in full (rest from reference TRBV28 and TRBJ2-1): DVKVTQSSRYLVKRTGEKVFLECVQDMDHENMFWYRQDPGLGLRLIYFSYDVKMKEKGDIPEGYSVSREKKERFSLILESASTNQTSMYLCASSFGRAGGQQGEQFFGPGTRLTVL.

The V gene is TRBV30, the J gene TRBJ1-2; the D gene is possibly TRBD1 (6 bases). Germline V gene sequence: CDR1 GTSNPN, CDR2 SVGIG (reference sequence). V lost 3 bases and J lost 4, with 18 bases in between. The CDR3 runs 15 residues. The CDR3 region is CAWSAALDSSYGYTF. The CDR3 region has the DNA TGTGCCTGGAGCGCAGCTCTGGACAGCAGCTATGGCTACACCTTC.

The V and J genes are TRBV19 and TRBJ1-3; no clear D. The germline CDR1 and CDR2 sequences are LNHDA and SQIVND (reference sequence). The V end lost 6 bases, the J end lost 0 bases, and 6 bases lay between the germline ends. This CDR3 is built from 13 residues. In nucleotides, the CDR3 is TGTGCCAGTAGAATTAGCTCTGGAAACACCATATATTTT. Translating it yields CASRISSGNTIYF.